Presented here are 5 T cell receptor beta chains from one specimen sequenced in a study of T cells in Graves' hyperthyroidism and ophthalmopathy. Amplification targeted TCR beta CDR3 regions from RNA transcripts. An initial round of RT-PCR targeting the TCR CDR3 relied on the HTBI primer set. TCRdb processed the multiplex PCR reads anew with MiXCR; each CDR3 protein has one entry. The repertoire holds roughly 710,000 distinct CDR3 sequences, with roughly 32% as singletons. The sequenced material came from blood. These receptors were obtained from a woman aged 40 to 50 with Graves' hyperthyroidism.

This rearrangement joins TRBV27 to TRBJ2-5; D gene ambiguous. This CDR3 contains 13 residues. The V end lost 5 bases, the J end lost 3 bases, and 10 bases lay between the germline ends. Germline CDR1 MNHEY, CDR2 SMNVEV (reference sequence). The CDR3 here is CASSLTLKETQYF. The CDR3 coding sequence is TGTGCCAGCAGTCTCACCCTAAAAGAGACCCAGTACTTC.

The chain carries TRBV7-2 and TRBJ1-4, with D possibly TRBD1 on 6 matching bases. The CDR3 spans 18 residues. The V and J ends lost 5 bases and 6 bases respectively, with 25 bases between them. Germline V gene data show CDR1 as SGHTA and CDR2 as FQGNSA. The CDR3: CASSQAKGYRAGDEKLFF. For the CDR3, the DNA is TGTGCCAGCAGCCAGGCAAAAGGGTACAGGGCGGGTGATGAAAAACTGTTTTTT.

The table lists this clonotype with many counts. This sequence joins TRBV19 and TRBJ1-1; 7 bases are a match to TRBD1. Unmatched junction bases numbered 9, after V lost 4 bases and J lost 1 base. Germline loops: CDR1 LNHDA, CDR2 SQIVND (reference sequence). The CDR3 is made up of 16 amino acids. The CDR3 region has the DNA TGTGCCAGTAGTACCTCACGGACAGGACGGAACACTGAAGCTTTCTTT. The encoded protein is CASSTSRTGRNTEAFF.

This clonotype was picked up many times. The V gene is TRBV10-3, the J gene TRBJ2-7, with D possibly matching TRBD1 (6 bases). Germline V CDR1 and CDR2: ENHRY, SYGVKD. Trimming left V 4 bases short and J 1 base short, with 8 bases between. This CDR3 has 13 amino acids. Here the CDR3 DNA reads TGTGCCATCAGTGTACAGGGTTCCTACGAGCAGTACTTC. Amino acids: CAISVQGSYEQYF.

At least ten counts were recorded for this clonotype. The V call is TRBV7-2, the J call TRBJ1-2; 9 nucleotides agree with TRBD1. V was clipped by 6 bases and J by 5 bases; unmatched bases: 10. This CDR3 is 15 amino acids long. Germline CDR1 is SGHTA and CDR2 is FQGNSA. This CDR3 reads CASRPQSTGGYGYTF. CDR3 bases: TGTGCCAGCAGGCCTCAGTCGACAGGGGGTTATGGCTACACCTTC.